This TCR beta chain was recorded in a study of STAT3 mutations in large granular lymphocyte leukemia (dated by TCRdb to about 2019). Notes on the research overall: Roughly half of the T-LGLL patients who were sequenced longitudinally carried canonical activating STAT3 mutations. Over half of the T-LGLL patients were given one or more immunosuppressive therapy regimens, and 40% of the treated patients had a hematologic response. To reconstruct clonal hierarchy and dynamics, serial deep sequencing of TCRbeta CDR3 and STAT3 was performed in patients with T-cell large granular lymphocyte leukemia. From an initial cohort of 200 to 250 LGL patients, roughly 19 representative T-LGLL cases were chosen for longitudinal sequencing of TCRbeta and STAT3. As controls within the study, a couple of patients with natural killer LGL leukemia were also sequenced longitudinally. On average, sequencing was done at around 4 time points per patient, with the number of samplings ranging from 2 to 8.

Overall study results and their limits: Persisting codominant clonotypes in some patients meant a small but highly pathogenic clone may have been missed. Because no samples were available when a clone first appeared, clonal expansion had to be inferred from samplings taken at other points. Every T-LGLL patient showed at least one immunodominant TCRbeta clonotype, and about half showed multiple immunodominant subclonotypes. Variable intervals between samplings and differing treatment regimens complicated linking therapy response to changes in TCR clonal burden. The burden of the dominant TCR clone was higher than the STAT3 mutant burden in several patients, which suggests that the STAT3 mutation arose secondarily inside a clone that had already expanded. TCR clonotype switching after therapy was seen in about 35% of the 18 patients, with all newly emerging clones being STAT3 wild type.

TCRbeta libraries were sequenced on an Illumina MiSeq, averaging roughly 40,000 productive templates per sample. Multiplex PCR amplification was used to generate TCRbeta CDR3 libraries with the immunoSEQ assay. Processing in the source paper ran as follows. Repertoire diversity was calculated as previously defined, with values near 0 taken to indicate extremely monoclonal samples. TCRdb re-hosts the immuneACCESS table, in-frame sequences only. Its copies lack some clones; in the studies checked, an unresolved V gene accounts for under half of them, and the cause for the rest is not known. Clone size and V and J calls were adopted from that table, with D and trimming inferred from the DNA. This sample has thousands of clones in its table, and just over 70% of those were observed once. The top ten hold about 45% of the sample. DNA was extracted from blood mononuclear cells, and the same DNA was used for both TCR and STAT3 sequencing.

This clone was seen a handful of times. Its antigen is still unknown. No quality values exist for individual bases; no much larger clone is one base distant. V and J lose 2 bases and 3 bases, and a span of 11 bases separates them. Reading the germline V gene gives CDR1 SNHLY and CDR2 FYNNEI. The CDR3 spans 14 residues, from the cysteine through the phenylalanine. Only CDR3 DNA remains: 42 bases, in frame from the first base. The chain was built from TRBV2 and TRBJ2-7; the D gene is perhaps TRBD2, on 5 matching bases. This TCR was sampled from a human donor with T large granular lymphocyte leukemia. Some clones in this sample may be carry-over from other donors' samples. The specimen was PBMCs. The sequenced DNA is TGTGCCAGCAGTGAAAGTCTAGCAGGCTACGAGCAGTACTTC. It encodes CASSESLAGYEQYF. This CDR3, with the reference TRBV2 and TRBJ2-7 proteins standing in past its ends, gives the full variable domain EPEVTQTPSHQVTQMGQEVILRCVPISNHLYFYWYRQILGQKVEFLVSFYNNEISEKSEIFDDQFSVERPDGSNFTLKIRSTKLEDSAMYFCASSESLAGYEQYFGPGTRLTVT.